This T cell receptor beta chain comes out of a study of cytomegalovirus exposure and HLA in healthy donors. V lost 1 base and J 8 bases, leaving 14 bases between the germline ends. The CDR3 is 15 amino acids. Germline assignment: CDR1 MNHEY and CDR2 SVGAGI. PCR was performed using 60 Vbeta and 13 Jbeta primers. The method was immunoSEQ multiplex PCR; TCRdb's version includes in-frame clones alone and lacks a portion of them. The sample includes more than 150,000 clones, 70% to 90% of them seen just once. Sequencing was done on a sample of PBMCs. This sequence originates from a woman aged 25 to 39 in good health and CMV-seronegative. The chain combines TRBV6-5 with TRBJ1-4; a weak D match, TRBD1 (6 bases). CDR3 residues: CASSYYSGVKEKLFF. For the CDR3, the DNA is TGTGCCAGCAGTTACTACTCAGGGGTGAAGGAAAAACTGTTTTTT.